This TCR beta chain was profiled in a study of identical twins. This clonotype was detected a few times. The V end was cut by 2 bases, the J end by 0 bases, with 12 bases between. The CDR3 is 15 residues long. CDR1 SQVTM and CDR2 ANQGSEA come from the germline V gene. TCRdb re-called the 5' RACE reads with MiXCR, one entry per CDR3 protein. The table lists roughly 750,000 distinct CDR3 sequences, approximately 21% of them singletons. These sequences were also reported in another study, on T cells expressing NK-cell markers. That work states: Among the experiments, several used an anti-gamma-delta TCR antibody to restrict sorting to alpha-beta TCR T cells.

This sequence originates from a woman aged 18-29 years in good health. V is TRBV29-1 and J is TRBJ2-3, with D unresolved. The sample was PBMCs. CDR3 nucleotides: TGCAGCGTTGAAAGGGCCGACCTTAGCACAGATACGCAGTATTTT. Translated: CSVERADLSTDTQYF.